Listed here are 32 T cell receptor beta chains from one sample, sequenced in a study of blood T cells in healthy people across ages. PCR was performed a second time for about 7 to 11 cycles using a sample-barcoded 5' primer and a J-beta primer mix. TCRdb independently ran MiXCR on the 5' RACE reads; one entry per CDR3 protein. The sample lists over 750,000 distinct CDR3 sequences; around 25% were seen once. These data were likewise used in another study, on T cells of mothers and their children.

Sequenced: blood. The origin of the receptors is a boy aged 5 to 17 in good health.

This clonotype was picked up a small number of times. CDR3 residues: CASSPGLAAVRTQYF. The DNA of the CDR3 is TGTGCCAGCAGTCCCGGACTAGCGGCGGTTCGGACGCAGTATTTT. The chain is built from TRBV28 and TRBJ2-3, with 10 nucleotides matching TRBD2. V shed 5 bases and J 9 bases; nucleotides not matched to a gene: 11. Germline CDR1 and CDR2: MDHEN and SYDVKM. This CDR3 is built from 15 residues.

This clonotype was seen more than once but under ten times. The chain is built from TRBV20-1 and TRBJ1-4; a weak D match, TRBD1 (5 bases). With 5 bases removed from V and 8 bases from J, the gap between germline ends came to 18 bases. Germline values: CDR1 DFQATT, CDR2 SNEGSKA (reference sequence). This CDR3 region has 14 residues. CDR3 region: CSAPLQGGNEKLFF. The DNA for the CDR3 is TGCAGTGCTCCTCTCCAGGGTGGGAACGAAAAACTGTTTTTT.

The V call is TRBV7-2, the J call TRBJ1-2, with TRBD1 matching over 10 bases. Germline-derived CDR1 and CDR2 are SGHTA and FQGNSA. CDR3 size: 16 residues. The V and J ends lost 1 base and 4 bases, in that order; junction bases with no gene match: 6. CDR3 bases: TGTGCCAGCAGCTTAGTGTTCCGGGACAGGGGCTATGGCTACACCTTC. Encoded protein: CASSLVFRDRGYGYTF.

This clonotype was seen a few times. V and J are TRBV14 and TRBJ2-5; no clear D gene. Trimming shortened V by 1 base and J by 5 bases, and 11 bases separated the two germline ends. Germline CDR1 reads SGHDN; CDR2 reads FVKESK. The CDR3 totals 14 residues. CDR3 loop: CASSQGWIWETQYF. DNA for the CDR3: TGTGCCAGCAGCCAAGGTTGGATTTGGGAGACCCAGTACTTC. The variable domain in full, completed from reference TRBV14 and TRBJ2-5, reads EAGVTQFPSHSVIEKGQTVTLRCDPISGHDNLYWYRRVMGKEIKFLLHFVKESKQDESGMPNNRFLAERTGGTYSTLKVQPAELEDSGVYFCASSQGWIWETQYFGPGTRLLVL.

There are a few counts of this clonotype. The chain couples TRBV28 to TRBJ1-5; D not certain. The V end was cut by 5 bases, the J end by 2 bases, with 13 bases between. Germline loops: CDR1 MDHEN, CDR2 SYDVKM. The length of the CDR3 is 15 residues. CDR3 bases: TGTGCCAGCAGTGATGGAGAGAGCGGCAATCAGCCCCAGCATTTT. Translated: CASSDGESGNQPQHF.

In this sample, this clonotype turned up once. The chain uses TRBV4-1 and TRBJ2-4; D gene ambiguous. V gave up 0 bases and J gave up 0 bases, with 6 bases separating them. The length of the CDR3 is 15 residues. Germline-derived CDR1 and CDR2 are MGHRA and YSYEKL. CDR3 sequence reads: CASSQEDLAKNIQYF. The CDR3 DNA follows: TGCGCCAGCAGCCAAGAGGACCTAGCCAAAAACATTCAGTACTTC.

CDR3 nucleotides: TGTGCCAGCAGTGAGGGGGGAGACATTCAGTACTTC. Its translation: CASSEGGDIQYF. The chain has TRBV12-3 or TRBV12-4 and TRBJ2-4, with D perhaps being TRBD1 or TRBD2 (6 bases each). V lost 5 bases and J lost 8, with 10 bases in between. This CDR3 spans 12 amino acids.

The J gene is TRBJ2-3, the V gene TRBV29-1; D may be TRBD1 (5 bases). V was pared by 4 bases and J by 1 base, with 12 bases between. The CDR3 covers 14 residues. Germline CDR1 reads SQVTM; CDR2 reads ANQGSEA. The CDR3 here is CSVGRMGRTDTQYF. As DNA, the CDR3 is TGCAGCGTTGGACGGATGGGGCGCACAGATACGCAGTATTTT.

J is TRBJ2-1 and V is TRBV7-9; D might be TRBD1 (6 bases). V lost 5 bases and J lost 9, with 20 bases in between. The CDR3 has 15 residues. The V gene's germline CDR1 is SEHNR and CDR2 FQNEAQ (reference sequence). CDR3 loop: CASSNQGLLGAEQFF. In nucleotides, the CDR3 is TGTGCCAGCAGCAATCAAGGACTGTTGGGGGCTGAGCAGTTCTTC.

The chain couples TRBV20-1 to TRBJ2-3; D gene ambiguous. In germline, CDR1 is DFQATT, CDR2 SNEGSKA (reference sequence). The CDR3 is 14 amino acids. With 1 base removed from V and 6 bases from J, the gap between germline ends came to 14 bases. The CDR3: CSARVWDSTDTQYF. The CDR3 nucleotides read TGCAGTGCTAGAGTATGGGATTCTACGGATACGCAGTATTTT.

This CDR3 reads CASSRPPGRQYF. CDR3 DNA: TGTGCCAGCAGCCGTCCGCCGGGTAGGCAGTACTTC. The rearrangement joins TRBV7-2 to TRBJ2-5; D is undetermined. Trimming left V 5 bases short and J 11 bases short, with 15 bases between. The CDR3 is 12 residues long. CDR1 is SGHTA, CDR2 FQGNSA, per germline.

This clonotype was observed a handful of times. The CDR3 DNA reads as TGTGCCAGTAGTATACTAGCGGGGACGGATGAGCAGTTCTTC. It encodes CASSILAGTDEQFF. V gene TRBV19 combines with J gene TRBJ2-5; 9 nucleotides line up with TRBD2. The J call may be in error: the DNA end matches TRBJ2-1 better. Germline CDR1 LNHDA, CDR2 SQIVND (reference sequence). The CDR3 contains 14 residues.

This chain links TRBV12-3 or TRBV12-4 with TRBJ1-2; 8 positions match TRBD1. The CDR3 totals 14 residues. The V and J ends lost 6 bases and 4 bases, in that order; junction bases with no gene match: 7. DNA of the CDR3: TGTGCCAGCAGGCAGGGGGCGGGTAGCTATGGCTACACCTTC. Translating it yields CASRQGAGSYGYTF.

This clonotype was seen a few times. The chain is built from TRBV28 and TRBJ1-1; maybe TRBD1 (6 bases). This CDR3 spans 15 amino acids. The germline gives CDR1 MDHEN, CDR2 SYDVKM. The germline V and J ends were trimmed by 5 bases and 6 bases, with 19 bases remaining between them. CDR3 bases: TGTGCCAGCAGTCTCCAGTCAGGGGCAGGGTCTGAAGCTTTCTTT. It specifies CASSLQSGAGSEAFF. Variable domain in full (rest from reference TRBV28 and TRBJ1-1): DVKVTQSSRYLVKRTGEKVFLECVQDMDHENMFWYRQDPGLGLRLIYFSYDVKMKEKGDIPEGYSVSREKKERFSLILESASTNQTSMYLCASSLQSGAGSEAFFGQGTRLTVV.

This clonotype was recorded a few times. V is TRBV7-8 and J is TRBJ2-5, with D perhaps assigned TRBD1 or TRBD2 (5 bases each). The DNA matches TRBJ2-7 better at its end, which makes the J call doubtful. CDR3 length: 14 amino acids. From germline, CDR1 is SGHVS and CDR2 FQNEAQ. CDR3 nucleotides: TGTGCCAGCAGACACCGGGACGGAACCTACGAGCAGTACTTC. Translation: CASRHRDGTYEQYF.

For this clonotype: The junction differs from germline at one of its ends, possibly a read error. This rearrangement joins TRBV2 to TRBJ2-7; 9 nucleotides agree with TRBD2. The CDR3 has 16 amino acids. Germline loops: CDR1 SNHLY, CDR2 FYNNEI. The CDR3 bases are TGTGCCAGCAATGAAGCCTCGACTAGCGGCTACTACGAGCAGTACTTC. As protein: CASNEASTSGYYEQYF. Using reference TRBV2 and TRBJ2-7 for the parts outside the CDR3, the full variable domain is EPEVTQTPSHQVTQMGQEVILRCVPISNHLYFYWYRQILGQKVEFLVSFYNNEISEKSEIFDDQFSVERPDGSNFTLKIRSTKLEDSAMYFCASNEASTSGYYEQYFGPGTRLTVT.

With respect to this clonotype: One end of the junction is discordant with germline, which a read error may explain. The chain links TRBV12-3 or TRBV12-4 to TRBJ2-3, with a tentative D call TRBD1 (5 bases). CDR3 length: 15 amino acids. CDR3 amino acids: CASTDLREYTDAQYF. DNA for the CDR3: TGTGCCAGCACCGACCTCAGGGAATACACAGATGCGCAGTATTTT.

This chain links TRBV4-2 with TRBJ2-4; D is unresolved. V lost 4 bases to trimming and J lost 1 base, with 17 bases between them. In germline, CDR1 is LGHNA, CDR2 YNFKEQ. The CDR3 has 17 amino acids. The CDR3: CASSPLPDLFAKNIQYF. CDR3 DNA: TGTGCCAGCAGCCCCCTCCCTGACCTGTTTGCCAAAAACATTCAGTACTTC.

The chain employs TRBV5-1 and TRBJ2-7, with TRBD2 identical over 12 bases. V dropped 1 base and J dropped 6; count of bases not matched to a gene: 8. CDR1 and CDR2 (germline): SGHRS, YFSETQ. The CDR3 is made up of 16 amino acids. This CDR3 reads CASSLWLAGGPSEQYF. CDR3 bases: TGCGCCAGCAGCTTGTGGCTAGCGGGGGGGCCATCCGAGCAGTACTTC.

This clonotype was observed a handful of times. This chain links TRBV9 with TRBJ2-5; unclear D gene. Trimming took off 0 bases at V and 2 bases at J, with 11 bases between the two ends. The CDR3 is 15 residues long. Germline CDR1 is SGDLS and CDR2 is YYNGEE. CDR3 in amino acids: CASSVGGHQQETQYF. The DNA for the CDR3 is TGTGCCAGCAGCGTAGGAGGTCACCAACAAGAGACCCAGTACTTC.

This chain links TRBV2 with TRBJ2-5; D is unresolved. This CDR3 contains 14 residues. V lost 8 bases and J lost 4, with 17 bases in between. Germline V gene data show CDR1 as SNHLY and CDR2 as FYNNEI. The CDR3 coding sequence is TGTGCCAGCCTCCGGCTTTCCCAAGGAGAGACCCAGTACTTC. Its translation: CASLRLSQGETQYF.

This clonotype was counted a few times. This chain joins TRBV2 and TRBJ2-2; the D gene is possibly TRBD2 (5 bases). The germline gives CDR1 SNHLY, CDR2 FYNNEI. CDR3 length: 14 amino acids. V lost 3 bases to trimming and J lost 8 bases, with 13 bases between them. DNA of the CDR3: TGTGCCAGCAGTGAGGGCCTAGCAATGGGGGAGCTGTTTTTT. This translates into CASSEGLAMGELFF.

The chain recombines TRBV11-1 with TRBJ2-3; 12 positions agree with TRBD2. V lost 8 bases to trimming and J lost 5 bases; unmatched junction nucleotides: 2. Per germline, CDR1 SGHAT and CDR2 FQDESV (reference sequence). The CDR3 loop spans 13 amino acids. The CDR3: CASLAGGQDTQYF. Written as DNA, the CDR3 is TGTGCCAGCCTAGCGGGGGGGCAAGATACGCAGTATTTT.

This clonotype was picked up a small number of times. The chain employs TRBV20-1 and TRBJ2-1; D is unclear. Germline values: CDR1 DFQATT, CDR2 SNEGSKA (reference sequence). The CDR3 extends over 15 amino acids. Between the trimmed V and J ends, which lost 0 bases and 4 bases, there was a span of 13 bases. The CDR3 loop reads CSARDRAVPYNEQFF. CDR3 nucleotide sequence: TGCAGTGCTAGAGATCGGGCAGTCCCTTACAATGAGCAGTTCTTC.

The chain carries TRBV11-3 and TRBJ2-2; 7 positions agree with TRBD1. With 2 bases clipped from V and 6 bases from J, the junction kept 6 bases outside the gene matches. The CDR3 consists of 15 residues. CDR1 and CDR2 (germline): SGHNT, YENEEA. CDR3 loop: CASSLSRGPAGELFF. The CDR3, as DNA: TGTGCCAGCAGCTTATCAAGGGGGCCGGCCGGGGAGCTGTTTTTT. Complete variable domain (other parts from reference TRBV11-3 and TRBJ2-2): EAGVVQSPRYKIIEKKQPVAFWCNPISGHNTLYWYLQNLGQGPELLIRYENEEAVDDSQLPKDRFSAERLKGVDSTLKIQPAELGDSAVYLCASSLSRGPAGELFFGEGSRLTVL.

The chain carries TRBV13 and TRBJ2-7; the match to TRBD1 covers 7 bases. V was clipped by 2 bases and J by 5 bases; unmatched bases: 3. The germline V gene has CDR1 PRHDT and CDR2 FYEKMQ (reference sequence). This CDR3 spans 13 amino acids. The CDR3 bases are TGTGCCAGCAGCTTACTCGACAGGGACGAGCAGTACTTC. It specifies CASSLLDRDEQYF.

The chain joins TRBV21-1 to TRBJ1-3; the listed D gene, TRBD1, was not tested against the DNA. TRBV21-1 is flagged as a pseudogene. CDR3 size: 17 residues. CDR3 protein: CASSKKPPGDGGNTIYF. For the CDR3, the DNA is TGTGCCAGCAGCAAAAAGCCCCCAGGGGACGGGGGAAACACCATATATTTT.

The table lists this clonotype with a count of one. V is TRBV3-1 and J is TRBJ2-3; 8 bases are a match to TRBD1. The germline CDR1 and CDR2 sequences are LGHDT and YNNKEL (reference sequence). J was trimmed by 7 bases and V by 4 bases; bases with no gene match: 4. This CDR3 has 13 residues. Here the CDR3 reads CASSPGQGHTQYF. The DNA of the CDR3 is TGTGCCAGCAGCCCCGGACAGGGCCATACGCAGTATTTT.

This clonotype was observed a handful of times. The chain couples TRBV6-2 or TRBV6-3 to TRBJ1-5, with 9 bases that match TRBD1. This CDR3 comprises 16 residues. Per germline, CDR1 MNHEY and CDR2 SVGEGT. V dropped 1 base and J dropped 2; count of bases not matched to a gene: 3. This CDR3 reads CASSYFRDRGNQPQHF. The CDR3 bases are TGTGCCAGCAGTTACTTCCGGGACAGGGGCAATCAGCCCCAGCATTTT.

Remarks on this clonotype: Compared with germline, one end of the junction differs, possibly owing to a read error. The chain uses TRBV5-1 and TRBJ2-3; possible D gene TRBD2, 6 bases. CDR3 length equals 15 residues. CDR1 and CDR2 (germline): SGHRS, YFSETQ. The CDR3 coding sequence is TGCGCCAGCAGCTTGGTTTCTACTAGCACCGATACGCAGTATTTT. Translation gives CASSLVSTSTDTQYF.

In this sample, this clonotype turned up a few times. The chain links TRBV29-1 to TRBJ2-7; D might be TRBD2 (5 bases). This CDR3 is built from 13 residues. In germline, CDR1 is SQVTM, CDR2 ANQGSEA. V lost 4 bases to trimming and J lost 6 bases, with 16 bases between them. Here the CDR3 DNA reads TGCAGCGTTGTGGTAGCTGGGGAGATCGAGCAGTACTTC. It translates to CSVVVAGEIEQYF.

The V gene is TRBV20-1, the J gene TRBJ2-3; tentatively, D is TRBD2 (6 bases). Germline assignment: CDR1 DFQATT and CDR2 SNEGSKA (reference sequence). The CDR3 totals 14 residues. V dropped 4 bases and J dropped 5 bases, with 16 bases sitting between them. The CDR3 nucleotides read TGCAGTGCTATCGGGGGAGGATTAGTAGATACGCAGTATTTT. It codes for CSAIGGGLVDTQYF.